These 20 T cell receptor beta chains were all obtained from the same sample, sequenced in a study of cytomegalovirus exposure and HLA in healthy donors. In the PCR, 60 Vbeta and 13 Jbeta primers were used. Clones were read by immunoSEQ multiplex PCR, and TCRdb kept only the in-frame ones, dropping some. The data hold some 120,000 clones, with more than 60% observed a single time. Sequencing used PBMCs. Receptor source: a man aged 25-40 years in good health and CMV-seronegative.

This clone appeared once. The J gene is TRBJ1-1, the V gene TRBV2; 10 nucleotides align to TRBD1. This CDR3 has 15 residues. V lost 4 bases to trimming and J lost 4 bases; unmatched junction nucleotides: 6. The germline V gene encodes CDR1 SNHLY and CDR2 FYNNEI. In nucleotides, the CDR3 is TGTGCCAGCAGTGTTACCGGGACAGGGGTCACTGAAGCTTTCTTT. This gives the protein CASSVTGTGVTEAFF.

The CDR3 region is CASSLDRTPNTEAFF. CDR3 bases: TGTGCCAGCAGCTTAGATCGCACTCCGAACACTGAAGCTTTCTTT. The chain carries TRBV11-2 and TRBJ1-1; D call uncertain. The CDR3 loop spans 15 amino acids. Germline lookup yields CDR1 SGHAT and CDR2 FQNNGV. V was clipped by 0 bases and J by 1 base, with 9 bases between them.

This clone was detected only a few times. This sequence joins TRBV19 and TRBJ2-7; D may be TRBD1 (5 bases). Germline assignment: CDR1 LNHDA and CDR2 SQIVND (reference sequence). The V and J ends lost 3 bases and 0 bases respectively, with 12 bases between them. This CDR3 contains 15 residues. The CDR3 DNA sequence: TGTGCCAGTAGTATTGTTCAGGGTGGCTCCTACGAGCAGTACTTC. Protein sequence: CASSIVQGGSYEQYF. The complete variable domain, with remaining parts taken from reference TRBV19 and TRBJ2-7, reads DGGITQSPKYLFRKEGQNVTLSCEQNLNHDAMYWYRQDPGQGLRLIYYSQIVNDFQKGDIAEGYSVSREKKESFPLTVTSAQKNPTAFYLCASSIVQGGSYEQYFGPGTRLTVT.

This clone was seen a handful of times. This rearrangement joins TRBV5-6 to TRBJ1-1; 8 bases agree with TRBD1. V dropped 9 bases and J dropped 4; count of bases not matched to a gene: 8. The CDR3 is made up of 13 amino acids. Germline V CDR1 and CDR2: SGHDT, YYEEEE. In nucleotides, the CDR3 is TGTGCCACAGGACAGGGAGTTCCCACTGAAGCTTTCTTT. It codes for CATGQGVPTEAFF.

CDR3 in DNA: TGTGCCAGCATCCGGACAGGGGGCAGGACTAGCGGCTACGAGCAGTACTTC. Amino acids: CASIRTGGRTSGYEQYF. This chain uses TRBV28 with TRBJ2-7; TRBD1 is a possible D gene (11 bases). V gave up 7 bases and J gave up 3 bases, with 25 bases separating them. CDR1 and CDR2 (germline): MDHEN, SYDVKM. This CDR3 has 17 amino acids. The variable domain in full, with the rest retrieved from reference TRBV28 and TRBJ2-7, is DVKVTQSSRYLVKRTGEKVFLECVQDMDHENMFWYRQDPGLGLRLIYFSYDVKMKEKGDIPEGYSVSREKKERFSLILESASTNQTSMYLCASIRTGGRTSGYEQYFGPGTRLTVT.

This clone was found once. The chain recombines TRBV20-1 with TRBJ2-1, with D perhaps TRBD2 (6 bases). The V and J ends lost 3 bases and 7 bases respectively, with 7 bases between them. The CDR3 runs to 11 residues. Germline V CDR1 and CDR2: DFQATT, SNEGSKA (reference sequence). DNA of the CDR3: TGCAGTGCTAGGGGGGGAAATGAGCAGTTCTTC. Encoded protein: CSARGGNEQFF.

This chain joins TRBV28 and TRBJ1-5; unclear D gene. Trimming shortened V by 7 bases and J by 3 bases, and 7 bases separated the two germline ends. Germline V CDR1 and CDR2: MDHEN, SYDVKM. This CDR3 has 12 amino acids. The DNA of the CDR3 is TGTGCCAGCACGAGGTTCAATCAGCCCCAGCATTTT. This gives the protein CASTRFNQPQHF.

The CDR3 sequence is CASSRDSSGANVLTF. DNA of the CDR3: TGTGCCAGTAGTAGGGACAGCTCTGGGGCCAACGTCCTGACTTTC. The chain uses TRBV19 and TRBJ2-6, with 7 bases matching TRBD1. This CDR3 contains 15 residues. The germline V gene encodes CDR1 LNHDA and CDR2 SQIVND (reference sequence). Trimming took 4 bases from V and 0 from J; bases not matched to a gene: 0. Filled out from reference TRBV19 and TRBJ2-6, the complete variable domain reads DGGITQSPKYLFRKEGQNVTLSCEQNLNHDAMYWYRQDPGQGLRLIYYSQIVNDFQKGDIAEGYSVSREKKESFPLTVTSAQKNPTAFYLCASSRDSSGANVLTFGAGSRLTVL.

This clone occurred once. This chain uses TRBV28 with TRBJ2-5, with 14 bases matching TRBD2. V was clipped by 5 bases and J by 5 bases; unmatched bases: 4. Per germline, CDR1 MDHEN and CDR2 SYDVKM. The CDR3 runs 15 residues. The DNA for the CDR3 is TGTGCCAGCAGTCCCAGACTAGCGGGGGGGGAGACCCAGTACTTC. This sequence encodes CASSPRLAGGETQYF. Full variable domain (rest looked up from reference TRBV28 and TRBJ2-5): DVKVTQSSRYLVKRTGEKVFLECVQDMDHENMFWYRQDPGLGLRLIYFSYDVKMKEKGDIPEGYSVSREKKERFSLILESASTNQTSMYLCASSPRLAGGETQYFGPGTRLLVL.

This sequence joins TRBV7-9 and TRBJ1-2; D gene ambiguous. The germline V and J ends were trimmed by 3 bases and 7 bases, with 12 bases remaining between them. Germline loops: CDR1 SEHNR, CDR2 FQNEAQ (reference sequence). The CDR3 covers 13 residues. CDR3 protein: CASSLITEGGYTF. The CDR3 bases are TGTGCCAGCAGCTTGATCACAGAGGGTGGCTACACCTTC.

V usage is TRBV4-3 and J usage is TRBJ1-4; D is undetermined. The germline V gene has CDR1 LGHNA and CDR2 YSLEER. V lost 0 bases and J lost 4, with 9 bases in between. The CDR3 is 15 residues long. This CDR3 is CASSQEYQFNEKLFF. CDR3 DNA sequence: TGCGCCAGCAGCCAAGAGTATCAGTTTAATGAAAAACTGTTTTTT.

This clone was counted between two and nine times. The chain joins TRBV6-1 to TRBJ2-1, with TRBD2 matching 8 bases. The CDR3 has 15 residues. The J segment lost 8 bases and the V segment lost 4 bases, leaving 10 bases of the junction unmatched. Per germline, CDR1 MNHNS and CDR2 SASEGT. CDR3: CASSGGTRIEDEQFF. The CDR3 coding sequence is TGTGCCAGCAGTGGGGGGACTAGGATCGAGGATGAGCAGTTCTTC.

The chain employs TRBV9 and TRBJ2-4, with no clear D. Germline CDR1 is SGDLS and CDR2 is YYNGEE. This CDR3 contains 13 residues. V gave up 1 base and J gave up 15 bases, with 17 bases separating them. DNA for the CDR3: TGTGCCAGCAGCGTACGCTCTGGCCAAGATTTGTACTTC. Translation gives CASSVRSGQDLYF.

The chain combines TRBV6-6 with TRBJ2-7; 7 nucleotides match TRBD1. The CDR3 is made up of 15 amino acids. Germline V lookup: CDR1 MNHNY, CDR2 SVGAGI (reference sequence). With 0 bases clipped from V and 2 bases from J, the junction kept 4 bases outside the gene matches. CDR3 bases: TGTGCCAGCAGTTACTCCCCGGGACAGCCCTACGAGCAGTACTTC. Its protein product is CASSYSPGQPYEQYF.

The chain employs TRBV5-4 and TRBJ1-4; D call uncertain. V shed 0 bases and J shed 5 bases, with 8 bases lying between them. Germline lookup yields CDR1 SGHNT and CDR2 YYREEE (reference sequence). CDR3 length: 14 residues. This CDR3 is CASSLDGRNEKLFF. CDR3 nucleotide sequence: TGTGCCAGCAGCTTGGATGGGAGGAATGAAAAACTGTTTTTT.

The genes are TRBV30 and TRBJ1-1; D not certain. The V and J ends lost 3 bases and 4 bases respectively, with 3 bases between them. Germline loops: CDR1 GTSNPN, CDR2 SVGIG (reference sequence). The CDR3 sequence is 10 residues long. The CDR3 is CAWSLTEAFF. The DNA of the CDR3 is TGTGCCTGGAGCCTCACTGAAGCTTTCTTT.

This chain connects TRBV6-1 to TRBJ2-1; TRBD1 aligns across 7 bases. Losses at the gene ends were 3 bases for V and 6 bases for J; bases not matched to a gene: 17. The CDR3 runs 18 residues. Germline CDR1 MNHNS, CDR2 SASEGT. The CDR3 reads CASSDHSRGLVPGNEQFF. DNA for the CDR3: TGTGCCAGCAGTGATCATAGTAGGGGGCTAGTCCCCGGCAATGAGCAGTTCTTC.

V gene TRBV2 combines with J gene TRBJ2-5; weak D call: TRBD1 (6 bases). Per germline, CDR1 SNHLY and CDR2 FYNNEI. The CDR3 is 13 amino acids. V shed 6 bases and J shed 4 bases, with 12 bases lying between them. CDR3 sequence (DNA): TGTGCCAGCAGCCCAGGGGTCGGAGAGACCCAGTACTTC. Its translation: CASSPGVGETQYF.

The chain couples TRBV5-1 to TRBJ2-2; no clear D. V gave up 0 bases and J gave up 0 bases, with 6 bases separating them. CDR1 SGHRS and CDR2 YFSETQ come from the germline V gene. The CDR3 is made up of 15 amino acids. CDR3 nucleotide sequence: TGCGCCAGCAGCTTGGTGTGGCCGAACACCGGGGAGCTGTTTTTT. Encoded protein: CASSLVWPNTGELFF. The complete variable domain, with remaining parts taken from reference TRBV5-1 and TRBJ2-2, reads KAGVTQTPRYLIKTRGQQVTLSCSPISGHRSVSWYQQTPGQGLQFLFEYFSETQRNKGNFPGRFSGRQFSNSRSEMNVSTLELGDSALYLCASSLVWPNTGELFFGEGSRLTVL.

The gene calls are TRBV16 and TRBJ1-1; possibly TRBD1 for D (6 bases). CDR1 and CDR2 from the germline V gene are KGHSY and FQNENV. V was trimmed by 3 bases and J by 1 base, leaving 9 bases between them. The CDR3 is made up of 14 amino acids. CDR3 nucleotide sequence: TGTGCCAGCAGCCACAGGACAGCGAACACTGAAGCTTTCTTT. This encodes CASSHRTANTEAFF.